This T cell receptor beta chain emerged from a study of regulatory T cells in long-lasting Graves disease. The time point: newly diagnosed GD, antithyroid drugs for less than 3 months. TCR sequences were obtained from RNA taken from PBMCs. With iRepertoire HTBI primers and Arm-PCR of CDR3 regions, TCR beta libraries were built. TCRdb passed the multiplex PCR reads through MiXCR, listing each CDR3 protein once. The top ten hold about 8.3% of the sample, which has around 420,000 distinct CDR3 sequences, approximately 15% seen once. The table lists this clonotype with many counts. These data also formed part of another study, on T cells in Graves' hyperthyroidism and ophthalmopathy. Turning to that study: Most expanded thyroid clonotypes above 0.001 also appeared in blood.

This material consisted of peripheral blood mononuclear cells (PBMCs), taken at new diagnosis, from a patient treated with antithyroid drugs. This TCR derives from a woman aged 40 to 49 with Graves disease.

The CDR3 sequence: CASRVSPRTEAFF. The CDR3 DNA reads as TGTGCCAGCAGGGTGTCTCCGAGGACTGAAGCTTTCTTT. The chain couples TRBV5-4 to TRBJ1-1; D unresolved. With 5 bases removed from V and 5 bases from J, the gap between germline ends came to 13 bases. The CDR3 has 13 residues. Germline assignment: CDR1 SGHNT and CDR2 YYREEE (reference sequence).